These T cell receptor beta chains were read from a single sample in a study. Only in-frame clones appear in the TCRdb table, and some are missing; sequencing was by immunoSEQ multiplex PCR. The sample holds approximately 70,000 clones, 80% to 95% seen once. Sequences were obtained from PBMCs. These receptor sequences come from a man aged 40-50 years with rheumatoid arthritis. The CDR3 runs from the conserved cysteine through the conserved F or W. The D gene is left open where the match is weak. Rows may omit the clone size; those that give it use once, few, many or a size class.

J,V,size,D,length,DNA,CDR3
TRBJ1-6,TRBV7-2,.,.,15,TGTGCCAGCAGCTTAGATGAGGGACGTCGTTCACCCCTCCACTTT,CASSLDEGRRSPLHF
TRBJ1-3,TRBV11-3,.,.,13,TGTGCCAGCAGCGCTGGGACTGGAAACACCATATATTTT,CASSAGTGNTIYF
TRBJ2-3,TRBV7-9,.,.,14,TGTGCCAGCAGCTTACTAGTTCACACAGATACGCAGTATTTT,CASSLLVHTDTQYF
TRBJ2-3,TRBV19,.,.,14,TGTGCCAGTAGCTCAACCGGGACATGGGATACGCAGTATTTT,CASSSTGTWDTQYF
TRBJ1-6,TRBV28,.,.,17,TGTGCCAGCAGTCCACGATCCGGACAGATGAGGCATTCACCCCTCCACTTT,CASSPRSGQMRHSPLHF
TRBJ2-1,TRBV24-1,once,TRBD2,18,TGTGCCACCAGTGACCCAACCCGGACTAGCGGGGGATACAATGAGCAGTTCTTC,CATSDPTRTSGGYNEQFF
TRBJ1-2,TRBV27,once,TRBD1,14,TGTGCCAGCAGTGCCCAGACAGGGGGCTATGGCTACACCTTC,CASSAQTGGYGYTF
TRBJ1-4,TRBV5-1,.,.,19,TGCGCCAGCAGCTTGGATCTCTCGGGGTTCGAATCAACTAATGAAAAACTGTTTTTT,CASSLDLSGFESTNEKLFF
TRBJ2-2,TRBV19,.,.,16,TGTGCCAGTAGTATGAGGGCGGGGATCTACACCGGGGAGCTGTTTTTT,CASSMRAGIYTGELFF
TRBJ1-5,TRBV27,.,TRBD1,15,TGTGCCAGCAGTTTAGGACAGGGGGCAAGTCAGCCCCAGCATTTT,CASSLGQGASQPQHF
TRBJ1-2,TRBV29-1,once,.,11,TGCAGCGTTGAGGATCTCGACGGTTCAGAGTTC,CSVEDLDGSEF
TRBJ1-1,TRBV7-2,.,.,16,TGTGCCAGCAGCCCACAGTCAGGGGACCCAAGGACTGAAGCTTTCTTT,CASSPQSGDPRTEAFF
TRBJ1-1,TRBV4-3,.,.,13,TGCGCCAGCAGCTGGGGGGTGAACACTGAAGCTTTCTTT,CASSWGVNTEAFF
TRBJ2-7,TRBV12-3/TRBV12-4,.,.,12,TGTGCCAGCAGTTCCGCCCGAAAGGAGCAGTACTTC,CASSSARKEQYF
TRBJ2-2,TRBV2,.,.,16,TGTGCCAGCAGTGATCTCACCCACTCCAAGGGCGGGGAGCTGTTTTTT,CASSDLTHSKGGELFF
TRBJ2-7,TRBV7-9,.,.,12,TGTGCCAGCAGCTCGACAGCCTACGAGCAGTACTTC,CASSSTAYEQYF
TRBJ2-1,TRBV19,.,TRBD1,15,TGTGCCAGTAGTCCGAGGGGGCGTGGCCTCAATGAGCAGTTCTTC,CASSPRGRGLNEQFF
TRBJ2-1,TRBV27,.,TRBD2,16,TGTGCCAGCAGTCCCAGACTAGCGGGAGGTAACAATGAGCAGTTCTTC,CASSPRLAGGNNEQFF
TRBJ2-1,TRBV28,.,.,16,TGTGCCAGCAGGACCGTACAGGGCCGACGAGGGGGTGAGCAGTTCTTC,CASRTVQGRRGGEQFF
TRBJ2-1,TRBV29-1,.,TRBD1,14,TGCAGCGACCTCTCAGGGGGCTCCTACAATGAGCAGTTCTTC,CSDLSGGSYNEQFF
TRBJ2-1,TRBV29-1,.,TRBD1,14,TGCAGCGTCATCGACAGGGGCAAAAGGGGGGAGCAGTTCTTC,CSVIDRGKRGEQFF
TRBJ2-1,TRBV7-2,.,.,19,TGTGCCAGCAGCTTAGCTCCTTTCCAGGGAAGAAATACAATGAATGAGCAGTTCTTC,CASSLAPFQGRNTMNEQFF